This T cell receptor (beta chain) was documented in a study of a mutant IDH1 vaccine in newly diagnosed glioma. Study background: A roughly 62% male, approximately 40% female split and a mean age of 40.4 years characterized treated patients. Standard pretreatment was either radiotherapy, temozolomide, or, for most, radiochemotherapy with temozolomide. Overall study results and limits: The authors found pseudoprogression apparently unrelated to changes in top peripheral T cell clonotypes.

The time point here: baseline, week 1 (first vaccination visit). The treatment was: pre-vaccination baseline after standard-of-care therapy. The germline V gene encodes CDR1 MNHEY and CDR2 SMNVEV (reference sequence). V lost 5 bases and J lost 9, with 19 bases in between. The CDR3 has 14 residues. TCRdb's table, derived via immunoSEQ multiplex PCR, lists solely in-frame clones and lacks some. The table lists around 82,000 clones, approximately 80% of them singletons. This clone has more than one count but fewer than ten. Its antigen is currently unknown. This TCR was sampled from a middle-aged man with glioma. Some clones in this sample may be carry-over from other donors' samples. The chain has TRBV27 and TRBJ1-1, with D possibly TRBD1 on 5 matching bases. Source: PBMCs, taken from a glioma patient treated with radiotherapy, temozolomide or both. CDR3 residues: CASSPRIGGLKAFF. CDR3 in DNA: TGTGCCAGCAGTCCCAGGATCGGGGGTCTGAAAGCTTTCTTT.